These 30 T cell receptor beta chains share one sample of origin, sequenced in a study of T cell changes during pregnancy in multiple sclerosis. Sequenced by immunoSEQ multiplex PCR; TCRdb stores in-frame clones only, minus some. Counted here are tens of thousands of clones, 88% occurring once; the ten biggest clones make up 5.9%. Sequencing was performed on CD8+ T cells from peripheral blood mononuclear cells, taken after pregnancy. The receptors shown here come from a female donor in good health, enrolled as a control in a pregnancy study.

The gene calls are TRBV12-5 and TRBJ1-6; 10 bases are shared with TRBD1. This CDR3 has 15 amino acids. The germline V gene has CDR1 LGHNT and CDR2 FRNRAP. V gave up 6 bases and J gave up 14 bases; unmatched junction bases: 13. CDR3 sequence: CASGSSGTGVVTLHF. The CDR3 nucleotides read TGTGCTAGTGGCTCCTCCGGGACAGGGGTTGTGACCCTCCACTTT.

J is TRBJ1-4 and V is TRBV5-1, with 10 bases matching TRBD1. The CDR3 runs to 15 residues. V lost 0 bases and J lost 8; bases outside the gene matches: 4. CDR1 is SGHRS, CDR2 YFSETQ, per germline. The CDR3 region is CASSLESGQGEKLFF. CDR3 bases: TGCGCCAGCAGCTTGGAGTCGGGACAGGGGGAAAAACTGTTTTTT.

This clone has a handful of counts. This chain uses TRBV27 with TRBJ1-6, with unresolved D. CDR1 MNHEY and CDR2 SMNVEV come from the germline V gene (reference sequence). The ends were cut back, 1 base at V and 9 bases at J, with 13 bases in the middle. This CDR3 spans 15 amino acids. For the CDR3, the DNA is TGTGCCAGCAGTTTATTGGCCAATCTCGTTTCACCCCTCCACTTT. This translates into CASSLLANLVSPLHF.

This chain's CDR3 is CASGTGGQPQHF. The CDR3 bases are TGTGCTAGTGGGACAGGGGGTCAGCCCCAGCATTTT. J is TRBJ1-5 and V is TRBV12-5, with 9 bases fitting TRBD1. Germline CDR1 is LGHNT and CDR2 is FRNRAP. Losses at the gene ends were 6 bases for V and 6 bases for J; bases not matched to a gene: 0. The CDR3 has 12 residues.

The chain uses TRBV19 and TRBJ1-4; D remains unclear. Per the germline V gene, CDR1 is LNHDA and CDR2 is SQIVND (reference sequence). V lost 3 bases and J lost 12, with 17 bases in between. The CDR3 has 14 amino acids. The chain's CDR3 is CASSIVPNTRELFF. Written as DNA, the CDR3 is TGTGCCAGTAGTATCGTTCCCAACACGAGGGAACTGTTTTTT.

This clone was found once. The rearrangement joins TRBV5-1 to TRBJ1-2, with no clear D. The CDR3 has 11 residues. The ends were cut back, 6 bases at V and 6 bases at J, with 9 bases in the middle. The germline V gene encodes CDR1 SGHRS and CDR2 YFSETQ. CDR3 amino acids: CASNGQDGYTF. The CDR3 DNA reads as TGCGCCAGCAATGGGCAAGATGGCTACACCTTC.

This chain's CDR3 is CASSHSEGNYGYTF. CDR3 coding DNA: TGTGCCAGCAGCCATTCAGAGGGCAACTATGGCTACACCTTC. The gene calls are TRBV5-6 and TRBJ1-2; unclear D gene. V gave up 4 bases and J gave up 2 bases, with 12 bases separating them. This CDR3 has 14 residues. CDR1 and CDR2 from the germline V gene are SGHDT and YYEEEE.

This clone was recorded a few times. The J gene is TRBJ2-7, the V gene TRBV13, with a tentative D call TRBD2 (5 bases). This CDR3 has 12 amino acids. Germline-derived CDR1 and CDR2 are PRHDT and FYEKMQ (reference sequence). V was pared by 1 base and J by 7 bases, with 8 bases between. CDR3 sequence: CASSLVTGEQYF. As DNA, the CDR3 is TGTGCCAGCAGCTTAGTAACGGGAGAGCAGTACTTC. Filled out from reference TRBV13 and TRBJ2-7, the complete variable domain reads AAGVIQSPRHLIKEKRETATLKCYPIPRHDTVYWYQQGPGQDPQFLISFYEKMQSDKGSIPDRFSAQQFSDYHSELNMSSLELGDSALYFCASSLVTGEQYFGPGTRLTVT.

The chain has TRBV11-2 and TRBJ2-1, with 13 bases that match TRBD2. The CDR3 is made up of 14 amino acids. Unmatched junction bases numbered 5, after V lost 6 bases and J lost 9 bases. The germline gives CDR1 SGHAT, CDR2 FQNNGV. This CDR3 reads CASREGLAGFEQFF. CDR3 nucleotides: TGTGCCAGCAGGGAGGGACTAGCGGGGTTTGAGCAGTTCTTC.

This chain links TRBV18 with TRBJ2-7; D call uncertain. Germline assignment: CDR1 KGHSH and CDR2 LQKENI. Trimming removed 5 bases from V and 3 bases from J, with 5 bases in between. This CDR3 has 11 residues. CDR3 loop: CASSYYYEQYF. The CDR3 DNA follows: TGTGCCAGCTCATACTACTACGAGCAGTACTTC.

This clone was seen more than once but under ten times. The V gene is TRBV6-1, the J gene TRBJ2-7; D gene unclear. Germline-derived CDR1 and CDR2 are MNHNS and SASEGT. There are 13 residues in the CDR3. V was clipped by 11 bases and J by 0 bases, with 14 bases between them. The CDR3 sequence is CACIPPSSYEQYF. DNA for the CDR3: TGTGCCTGCATCCCACCGAGCTCCTACGAGCAGTACTTC.

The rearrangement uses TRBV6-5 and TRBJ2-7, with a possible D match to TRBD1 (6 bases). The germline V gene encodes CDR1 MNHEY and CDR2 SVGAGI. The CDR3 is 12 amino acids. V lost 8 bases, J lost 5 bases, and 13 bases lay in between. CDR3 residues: CASAAGVNEQYF. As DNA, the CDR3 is TGTGCCAGCGCCGCAGGGGTCAACGAGCAGTACTTC.

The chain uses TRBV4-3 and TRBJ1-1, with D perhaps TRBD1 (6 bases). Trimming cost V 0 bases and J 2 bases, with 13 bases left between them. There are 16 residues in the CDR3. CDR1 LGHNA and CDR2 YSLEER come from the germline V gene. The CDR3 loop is CASSQDGDILNTEAFF. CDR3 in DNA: TGCGCCAGCAGCCAAGATGGGGACATACTAAACACTGAAGCTTTCTTT.

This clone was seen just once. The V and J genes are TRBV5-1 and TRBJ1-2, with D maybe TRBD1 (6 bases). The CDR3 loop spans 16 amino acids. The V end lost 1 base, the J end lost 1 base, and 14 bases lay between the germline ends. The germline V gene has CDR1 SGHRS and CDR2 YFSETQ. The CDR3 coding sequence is TGCGCCAGCAGCTTGTGGCCAGGGGACCTTAACTATGGCTACACCTTC. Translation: CASSLWPGDLNYGYTF.

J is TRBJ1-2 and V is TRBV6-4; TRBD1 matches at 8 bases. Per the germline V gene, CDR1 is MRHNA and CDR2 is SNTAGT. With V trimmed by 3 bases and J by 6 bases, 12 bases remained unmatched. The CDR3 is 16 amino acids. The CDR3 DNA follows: TGTGCCAGCAGTGAGACCTGGACAGGGAGGAACGATGGCTACACCTTC. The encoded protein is CASSETWTGRNDGYTF.

As DNA, the CDR3 is TGCAGCGGCCGGGGGGGGGACAGTCGCACCGGGGAGCTGTTTTTT. Protein sequence: CSGRGGDSRTGELFF. The chain uses TRBV29-1 and TRBJ2-2, with D possibly TRBD2 on 8 matching bases. The germline V gene encodes CDR1 SQVTM and CDR2 ANQGSEA. The CDR3 runs 15 residues. Trimming took off 7 bases at V and 4 bases at J, with 19 bases between the two ends.

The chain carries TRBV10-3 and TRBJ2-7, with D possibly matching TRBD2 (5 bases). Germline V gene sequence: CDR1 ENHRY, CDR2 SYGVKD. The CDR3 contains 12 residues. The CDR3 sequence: CGSWSGTYEQYF. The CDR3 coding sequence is TGTGGTTCCTGGAGCGGAACCTACGAGCAGTACTTC.

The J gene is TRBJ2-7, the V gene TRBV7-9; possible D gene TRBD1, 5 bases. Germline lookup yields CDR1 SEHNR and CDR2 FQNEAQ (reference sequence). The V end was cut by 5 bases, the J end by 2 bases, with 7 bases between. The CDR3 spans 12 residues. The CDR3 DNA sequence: TGTGCCAGCAGCCAGACAGCCTACGAGCAGTACTTC. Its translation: CASSQTAYEQYF.

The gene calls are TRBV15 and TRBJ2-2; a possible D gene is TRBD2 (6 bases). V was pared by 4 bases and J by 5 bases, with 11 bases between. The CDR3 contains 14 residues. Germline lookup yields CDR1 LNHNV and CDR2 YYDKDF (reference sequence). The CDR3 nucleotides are TGTGCCACCAGCAACCTAGCGTCGACCGGGGAGCTGTTTTTT. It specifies CATSNLASTGELFF.

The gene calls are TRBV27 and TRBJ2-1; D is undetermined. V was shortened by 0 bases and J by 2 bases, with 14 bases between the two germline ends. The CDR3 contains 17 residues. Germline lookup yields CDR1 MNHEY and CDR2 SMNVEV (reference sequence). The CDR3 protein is CASSLSSRQVTYNEQFF. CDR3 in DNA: TGTGCCAGCAGTTTATCGAGTCGTCAGGTTACCTACAATGAGCAGTTCTTC.

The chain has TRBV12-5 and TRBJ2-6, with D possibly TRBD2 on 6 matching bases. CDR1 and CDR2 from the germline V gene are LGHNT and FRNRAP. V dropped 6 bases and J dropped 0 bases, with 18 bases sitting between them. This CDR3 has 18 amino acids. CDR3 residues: CASGARDSGSSGANVLTF. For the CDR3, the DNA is TGTGCTAGTGGGGCCCGGGACTCAGGATCCTCTGGGGCCAACGTCCTGACTTTC.

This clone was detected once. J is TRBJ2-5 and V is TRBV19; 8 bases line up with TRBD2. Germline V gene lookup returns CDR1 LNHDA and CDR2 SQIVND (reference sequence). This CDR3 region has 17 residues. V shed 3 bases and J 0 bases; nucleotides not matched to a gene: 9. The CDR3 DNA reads TGTGCCAGTAGTATTGTGGGACTAGGATTTAACCAAGAGACCCAGTACTTC. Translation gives CASSIVGLGFNQETQYF.

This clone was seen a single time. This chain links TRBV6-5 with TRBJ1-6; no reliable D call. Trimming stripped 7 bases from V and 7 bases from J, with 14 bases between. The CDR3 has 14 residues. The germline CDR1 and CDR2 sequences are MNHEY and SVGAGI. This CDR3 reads CASTATGKNSPLHF. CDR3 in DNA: TGTGCCAGCACTGCCACGGGGAAGAATTCACCCCTCCACTTT.

As DNA, the CDR3 is TGTGCCAGCCCCCCGCCCCGGACAGGGGGTCCTGAAGCTTTCTTT. It is translated as CASPPPRTGGPEAFF. The rearrangement uses TRBV6-1 and TRBJ1-1; 10 nucleotides line up with TRBD1. The CDR3 covers 15 residues. Trimming cost V 8 bases and J 6 bases; bases outside gene matches: 12. Germline V gene sequence: CDR1 MNHNS, CDR2 SASEGT.

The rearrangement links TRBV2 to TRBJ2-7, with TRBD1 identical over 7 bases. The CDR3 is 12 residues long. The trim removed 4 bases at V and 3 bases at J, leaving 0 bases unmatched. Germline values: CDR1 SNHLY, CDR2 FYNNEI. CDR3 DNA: TGTGCCAGCAGTGGGGACAGCTACGAGCAGTACTTC. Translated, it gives CASSGDSYEQYF. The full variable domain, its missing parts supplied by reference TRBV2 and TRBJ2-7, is EPEVTQTPSHQVTQMGQEVILRCVPISNHLYFYWYRQILGQKVEFLVSFYNNEISEKSEIFDDQFSVERPDGSNFTLKIRSTKLEDSAMYFCASSGDSYEQYFGPGTRLTVT.

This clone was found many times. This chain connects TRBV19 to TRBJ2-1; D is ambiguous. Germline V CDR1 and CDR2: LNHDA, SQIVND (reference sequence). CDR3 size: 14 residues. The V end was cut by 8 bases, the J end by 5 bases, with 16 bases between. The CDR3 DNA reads TGTGCCAGTCTACGCATCGGTTCCGACAATGAGCAGTTCTTC. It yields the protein CASLRIGSDNEQFF.

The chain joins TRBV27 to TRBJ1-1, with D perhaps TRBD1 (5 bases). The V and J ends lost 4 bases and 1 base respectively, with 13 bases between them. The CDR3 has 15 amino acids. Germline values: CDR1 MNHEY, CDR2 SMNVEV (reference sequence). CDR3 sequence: CASSWAGPTNTEAFF. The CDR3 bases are TGTGCCAGCAGTTGGGCGGGACCGACGAACACTGAAGCTTTCTTT.

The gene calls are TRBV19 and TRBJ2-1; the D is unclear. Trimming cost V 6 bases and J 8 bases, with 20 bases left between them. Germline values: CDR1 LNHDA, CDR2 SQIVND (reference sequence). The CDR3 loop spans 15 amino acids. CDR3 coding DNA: TGTGCCAGTAGCCCGGGTCTTTCCCCGGCCGATGAGCAGTTCTTC. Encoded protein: CASSPGLSPADEQFF.

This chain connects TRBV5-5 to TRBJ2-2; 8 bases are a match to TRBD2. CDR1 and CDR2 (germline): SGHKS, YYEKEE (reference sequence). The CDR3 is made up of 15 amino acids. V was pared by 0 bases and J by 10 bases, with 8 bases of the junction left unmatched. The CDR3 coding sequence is TGTGCCAGCAGCTTGGAGGGTAGCGGGGTTGTGGAGCTGTTTTTT. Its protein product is CASSLEGSGVVELFF.

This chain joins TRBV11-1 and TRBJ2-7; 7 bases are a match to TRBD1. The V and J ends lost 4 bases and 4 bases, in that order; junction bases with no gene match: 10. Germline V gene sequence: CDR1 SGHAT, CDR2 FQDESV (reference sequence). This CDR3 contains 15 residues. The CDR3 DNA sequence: TGTGCCAGCAGCTCACTCGGGACAGCGCTATACGAGCAGTACTTC. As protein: CASSSLGTALYEQYF. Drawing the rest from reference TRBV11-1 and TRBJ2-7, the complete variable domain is EAEVAQSPRYKITEKSQAVAFWCDPISGHATLYWYRQILGQGPELLVQFQDESVVDDSQLPKDRFSAERLKGVDSTLKIQPAELGDSAMYLCASSSLGTALYEQYFGPGTRLTVT.